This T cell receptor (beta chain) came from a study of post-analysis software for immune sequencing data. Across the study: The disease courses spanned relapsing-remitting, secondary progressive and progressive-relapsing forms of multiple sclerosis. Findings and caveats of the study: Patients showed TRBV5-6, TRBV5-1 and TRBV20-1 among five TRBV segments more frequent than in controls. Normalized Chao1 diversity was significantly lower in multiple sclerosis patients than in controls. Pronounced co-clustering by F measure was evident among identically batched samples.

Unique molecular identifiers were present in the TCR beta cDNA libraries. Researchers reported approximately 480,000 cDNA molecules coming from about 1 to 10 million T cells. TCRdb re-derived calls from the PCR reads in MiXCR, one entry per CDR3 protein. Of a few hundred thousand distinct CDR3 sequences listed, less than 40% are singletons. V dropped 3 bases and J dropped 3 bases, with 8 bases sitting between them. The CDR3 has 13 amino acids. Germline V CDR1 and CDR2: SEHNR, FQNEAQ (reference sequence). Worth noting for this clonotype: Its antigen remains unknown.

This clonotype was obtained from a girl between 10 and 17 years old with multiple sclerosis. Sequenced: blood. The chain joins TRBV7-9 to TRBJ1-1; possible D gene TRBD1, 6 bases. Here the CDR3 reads CASSLRQDTEAFF. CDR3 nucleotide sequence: TGTGCCAGCAGCTTGCGACAGGACACTGAAGCTTTCTTT. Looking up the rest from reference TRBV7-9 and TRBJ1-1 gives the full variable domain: DTGVSQNPRHKITKRGQNVTFRCDPISEHNRLYWYRQTLGQGPEFLTYFQNEAQLEKSRLLSDRFSAERPKGSFSTLEIQRTEQGDSAMYLCASSLRQDTEAFFGQGTRLTVV.